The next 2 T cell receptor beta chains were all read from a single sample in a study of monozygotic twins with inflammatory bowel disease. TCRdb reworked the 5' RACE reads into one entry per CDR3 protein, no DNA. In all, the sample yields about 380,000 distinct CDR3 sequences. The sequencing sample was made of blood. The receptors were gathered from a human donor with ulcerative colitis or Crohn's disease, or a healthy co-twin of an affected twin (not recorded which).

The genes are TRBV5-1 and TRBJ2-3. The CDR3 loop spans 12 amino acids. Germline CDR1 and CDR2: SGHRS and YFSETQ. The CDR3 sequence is CASSWGPDTQYF.

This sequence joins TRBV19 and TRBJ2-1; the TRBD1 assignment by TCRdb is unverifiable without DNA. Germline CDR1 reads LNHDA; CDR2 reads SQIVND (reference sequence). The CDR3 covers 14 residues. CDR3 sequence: CASSIRDSYNEQFF.